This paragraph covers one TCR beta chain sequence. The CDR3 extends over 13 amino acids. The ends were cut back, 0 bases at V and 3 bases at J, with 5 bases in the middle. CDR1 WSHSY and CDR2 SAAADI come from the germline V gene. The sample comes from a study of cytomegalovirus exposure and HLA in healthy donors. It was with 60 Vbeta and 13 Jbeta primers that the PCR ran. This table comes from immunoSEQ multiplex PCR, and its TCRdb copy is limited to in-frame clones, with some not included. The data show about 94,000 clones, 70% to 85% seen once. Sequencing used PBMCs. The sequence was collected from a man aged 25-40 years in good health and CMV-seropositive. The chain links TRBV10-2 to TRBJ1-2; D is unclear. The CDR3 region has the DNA TGCGCCAGCAGTGAGTCAGGAGACTATGGCTACACCTTC. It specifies CASSESGDYGYTF.